The text below deals with one TCR beta chain. The target antigen is unknown. The donors comprised healthy bone marrow donors. This specimen belongs to a study of cytomegalovirus exposure and HLA in healthy donors. CDR3 length: 18 amino acids. Trimming removed 4 bases from V and 1 base from J; junction bases left unmatched: 10. Germline-derived CDR1 and CDR2 are SGHDT and YYEEEE. Amplification used 60 Vbeta primers and 13 Jbeta primers. Assay used: immunoSEQ multiplex PCR; TCRdb lists only in-frame clones, some missing. Here the sample spans some 130,000 clones, around four fifths being singletons. Study-wide results and caveats: No immune exposure information besides CMV serostatus was available. A later analysis associated 16,000 or so TCR beta sequences with HLA alleles at a 0.05 false discovery rate.

The sequence was obtained from a female donor in good health and CMV-seronegative. The genes are TRBV5-6 and TRBJ2-1; 11 nucleotides agree with TRBD2. The source material was PBMCs. CDR3 amino acids: CASSVNSGRAGSYNEQFF. The CDR3 nucleotides read TGTGCCAGCAGCGTTAATAGCGGGAGGGCCGGGTCCTACAATGAGCAGTTCTTC.